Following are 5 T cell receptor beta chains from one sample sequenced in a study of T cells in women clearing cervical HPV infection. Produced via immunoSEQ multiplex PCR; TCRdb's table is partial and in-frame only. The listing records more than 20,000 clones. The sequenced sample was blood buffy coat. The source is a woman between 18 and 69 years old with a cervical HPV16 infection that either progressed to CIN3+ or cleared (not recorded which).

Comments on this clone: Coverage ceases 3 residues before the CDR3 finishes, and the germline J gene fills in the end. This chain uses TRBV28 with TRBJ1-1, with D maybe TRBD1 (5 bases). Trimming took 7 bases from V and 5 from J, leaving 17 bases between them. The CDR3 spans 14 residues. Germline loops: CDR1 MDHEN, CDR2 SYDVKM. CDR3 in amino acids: CASTRQFSGTEAFF. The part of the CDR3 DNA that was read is TGTGCCAGCACCCGACAGTTCTCGGGAACTGAA.

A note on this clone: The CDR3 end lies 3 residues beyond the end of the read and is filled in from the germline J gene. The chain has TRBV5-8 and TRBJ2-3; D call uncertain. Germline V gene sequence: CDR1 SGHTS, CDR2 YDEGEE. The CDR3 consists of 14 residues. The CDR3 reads CASSPRLLVVTQYF. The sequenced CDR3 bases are TGTGCCAGCAGCCCCCGCCTATTGGTCGTCACG. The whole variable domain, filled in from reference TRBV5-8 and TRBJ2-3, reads EAGVTQSPTHLIKTRGQQATLRCSPISGHTSVYWYQQALGLGLQFLLWYDEGEERNRGNFPPRFSGRQFPNYSSELNVNALELEDSALYLCASSPRLLVVTQYFGPGTRLTVL.

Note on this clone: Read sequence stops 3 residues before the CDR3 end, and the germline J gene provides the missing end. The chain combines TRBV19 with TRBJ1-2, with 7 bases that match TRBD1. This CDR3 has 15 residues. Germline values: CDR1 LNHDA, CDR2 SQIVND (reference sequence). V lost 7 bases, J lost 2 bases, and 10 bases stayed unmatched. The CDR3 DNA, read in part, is TGTGCCAGTAACTTACGACAGGGCCCCAACTATGGC. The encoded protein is CASNLRQGPNYG. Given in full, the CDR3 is CASNLRQGPNYGYTF.

CDR3 residues: CASSKTGRNEQFF. The sequenced part of the CDR3 DNA is TGTGCCAGTAGTAAGACAGGGAGGAATGAG. The chain recombines TRBV19 with TRBJ2-1, with D perhaps matching TRBD1 (7 bases). The observed sequence ends 3 residues before the CDR3 terminus, with the missing tail filled in from the germline J gene. Germline values: CDR1 LNHDA, CDR2 SQIVND (reference sequence). V lost 4 bases to trimming and J lost 7 bases, with 11 bases between them. The CDR3 loop spans 13 amino acids.

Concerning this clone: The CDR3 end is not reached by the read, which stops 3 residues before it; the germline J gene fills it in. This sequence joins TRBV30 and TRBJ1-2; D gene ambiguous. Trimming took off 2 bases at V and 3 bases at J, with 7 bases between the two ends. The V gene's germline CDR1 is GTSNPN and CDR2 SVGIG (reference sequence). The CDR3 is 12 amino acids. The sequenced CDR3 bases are TGTGCCTGGAGTCCCCGCGACTATGGC. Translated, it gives CAWSPRDYG. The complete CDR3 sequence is CAWSPRDYGYTF.